The rows below give T cell receptor beta chains drawn from one sample of a study of T cells in Graves' hyperthyroidism and ophthalmopathy. TCRdb ran MiXCR on the multiplex PCR reads and lists one entry per CDR3 protein. Of around 580,000 distinct CDR3 sequences in the sample, roughly 17% were seen once. Input material: blood. All receptors come from a woman between 18 and 29 years old with Graves' hyperthyroidism. The CDR3 runs from the conserved cysteine through the conserved F or W. D genes are given only for firm matches. Rows may omit the clone size; those that give it use once, few, many or a size class.

CDR3nt: TGCGCCAGCAGCTTGACGATAGCGAACACCGGGGAGCTGTTTTTT
CDR3aa: CASSLTIANTGELFF
abundance: .
v_gene: TRBV5-1
j_gene: TRBJ2-2
d_gene: .

CDR3nt: TGTGCCATCAAAGGGGGACTAGCGGGAGCGGAGACCCAGTACTTC
CDR3aa: CAIKGGLAGAETQYF
abundance: .
v_gene: TRBV10-3
j_gene: TRBJ2-5
d_gene: TRBD2

CDR3nt: TGTGCCAGCAGCCCGGTGGGACAGGGAACAGTTACGCAGTATTTT
CDR3aa: CASSPVGQGTVTQYF
abundance: .
v_gene: TRBV7-9
j_gene: TRBJ2-3
d_gene: TRBD1

CDR3nt: TGTGCCAGCAGTGATAGCGGGGACTCCTACAATGAGCAGTTCTTC
CDR3aa: CASSDSGDSYNEQFF
abundance: .
v_gene: TRBV27
j_gene: TRBJ2-1
d_gene: TRBD2

CDR3nt: TGTGCCACCAGCAGGGGGGTAGGCGGACGGGAGCAGTACTTC
CDR3aa: CATSRGVGGREQYF
abundance: many
v_gene: TRBV15
j_gene: TRBJ2-7
d_gene: .

CDR3nt: TGTGCCAGCAGGCCCGACACAGGGAACACTGAAGCTTTCTTT
CDR3aa: CASRPDTGNTEAFF
abundance: many
v_gene: TRBV12-3/TRBV12-4
j_gene: TRBJ1-1
d_gene: .

CDR3nt: TGTGCCACCAGTGATTTTACCGGGACTAGCGGGACCCTGAGCTCCTACAATGAGCAGTTCTTC
CDR3aa: CATSDFTGTSGTLSSYNEQFF
abundance: .
v_gene: TRBV24-1
j_gene: TRBJ2-1
d_gene: TRBD2

CDR3nt: TGTGCCAGCAGTAAAAGGGTTGGTTACGATGAAAAACTGTTTTTT
CDR3aa: CASSKRVGYDEKLFF
abundance: .
v_gene: TRBV27
j_gene: TRBJ1-4
d_gene: .

CDR3nt: TGTGCCAGCAGCTCTCCTTATAGCGGGGGGGCGGTGAATGAGCAGTTCTTC
CDR3aa: CASSSPYSGGAVNEQFF
abundance: few
v_gene: TRBV7-9
j_gene: TRBJ2-1
d_gene: TRBD2

CDR3nt: TGTGCCAGCAGCCGACTAGCGGGGGGGCTTGGCACAGATACGCAGTATTTT
CDR3aa: CASSRLAGGLGTDTQYF
abundance: .
v_gene: TRBV7-6
j_gene: TRBJ2-3
d_gene: TRBD2

CDR3nt: TGCGCCAGCAGCCCGGGACAGGTATCCTACGAGCAGTACTTC
CDR3aa: CASSPGQVSYEQYF
abundance: few
v_gene: TRBV5-1
j_gene: TRBJ2-7
d_gene: TRBD1

CDR3nt: TGTGCCAGCATCAAGACTAGCGGGGGTTCGGGAGAGCAGTACTTC
CDR3aa: CASIKTSGGSGEQYF
abundance: few
v_gene: TRBV2
j_gene: TRBJ2-7
d_gene: TRBD2

CDR3nt: TGTGCCAGCAGTGGAGCGGGCGTTGGAAATGAGCAGTTCTTC
CDR3aa: CASSGAGVGNEQFF
abundance: .
v_gene: TRBV6-1
j_gene: TRBJ2-1
d_gene: .

CDR3nt: TGTGCCAGCAGCTTGGCCCGGGACAGGGCTGACTATGGCTACACCTTC
CDR3aa: CASSLARDRADYGYTF
abundance: .
v_gene: TRBV5-8
j_gene: TRBJ1-2
d_gene: TRBD1

CDR3nt: TGCAGTGCCAGAGGACAGGGGGGATATTCACCCCTCCACTTT
CDR3aa: CSARGQGGYSPLHF
abundance: few
v_gene: TRBV20-1
j_gene: TRBJ1-6
d_gene: TRBD1

CDR3nt: TGTGCCAGTACAGGCGGGAGGGCCTACAATGAGCAGTTCTTC
CDR3aa: CASTGGRAYNEQFF
abundance: .
v_gene: TRBV19
j_gene: TRBJ2-1
d_gene: TRBD2

CDR3nt: TGTGCCAGCTCCCGGGCCCCGGGCAATGAGCAGTTCTTC
CDR3aa: CASSRAPGNEQFF
abundance: few
v_gene: TRBV27
j_gene: TRBJ2-1
d_gene: .

CDR3nt: TGCAGTGCTAGAGTGGCCGCCGGGGGACTGTTTTTT
CDR3aa: CSARVAAGGLFF
abundance: few
v_gene: TRBV20-1
j_gene: TRBJ2-2
d_gene: .

CDR3nt: TGCAGCGTTGATCGGCAGGGAAACTATGGCTACACCTTC
CDR3aa: CSVDRQGNYGYTF
abundance: .
v_gene: TRBV29-1
j_gene: TRBJ1-2
d_gene: .

CDR3nt: TGCGCCAGCAGCCAAGAATCTAGCGGGGGGGCATTTAGCACAGATACGCAGTATTTT
CDR3aa: CASSQESSGGAFSTDTQYF
abundance: .
v_gene: TRBV4-3
j_gene: TRBJ2-3
d_gene: TRBD2

CDR3nt: TGCGCCAGCAGCCGGGACAGCCGTCCTGAATATGGCTACACCTTC
CDR3aa: CASSRDSRPEYGYTF
abundance: .
v_gene: TRBV4-1
j_gene: TRBJ1-2
d_gene: TRBD1

CDR3nt: TGCGCCAGCAGCTTGGCCGGCAATCAGCCCCAGCATTTT
CDR3aa: CASSLAGNQPQHF
abundance: many
v_gene: TRBV12-3/TRBV12-4
j_gene: TRBJ1-5
d_gene: .

CDR3nt: TGTGCCAGCAGTTTCACTGGGGCCAACGTCCTGACTTTC
CDR3aa: CASSFTGANVLTF
abundance: many
v_gene: TRBV27
j_gene: TRBJ2-6
d_gene: .

CDR3nt: TGTGCCAGCAGTTCAGGGGTTTTTGGTGAAAAACTGTTTTTT
CDR3aa: CASSSGVFGEKLFF
abundance: .
v_gene: TRBV28
j_gene: TRBJ1-4
d_gene: .

CDR3nt: TGTGCCAGTAGTCCCCCACAGGGGGTGAAGGCCTACGAGCAGTACTTC
CDR3aa: CASSPPQGVKAYEQYF
abundance: many
v_gene: TRBV19
j_gene: TRBJ2-7
d_gene: TRBD1

CDR3nt: TGCAGTGCTCGACTGGGGGCAGAAGAGACCCAGTACTTC
CDR3aa: CSARLGAEETQYF
abundance: .
v_gene: TRBV20-1
j_gene: TRBJ2-5
d_gene: .

CDR3nt: TGTGCCAGCAGTTTTTTTCCTCAGGGGGGGGCTTTCTTT
CDR3aa: CASSFFPQGGAFF
abundance: .
v_gene: TRBV28
j_gene: TRBJ1-1
d_gene: TRBD1

CDR3nt: TGTGCCAGCAAATTGGGGAGTCAGACGTCCGAGCAGTACTTC
CDR3aa: CASKLGSQTSEQYF
abundance: few
v_gene: TRBV27
j_gene: TRBJ2-7
d_gene: .

CDR3nt: TGTGCCAGCAGCTCTATACTAGCGGGGGGCAAGGTACAAGAGACCCAGTACTTC
CDR3aa: CASSSILAGGKVQETQYF
abundance: .
v_gene: TRBV7-9
j_gene: TRBJ2-5
d_gene: TRBD2

CDR3nt: TGTGCCAGCAAACCGCCCCATCAGACCTTC
CDR3aa: CASKPPHQTF
abundance: many
v_gene: TRBV2
j_gene: TRBJ1-2
d_gene: .

CDR3nt: TGTGCCAGCAGCTTAGTAGCAAACACACCAGGGGGCCCATACAATGAGCAGTTCTTC
CDR3aa: CASSLVANTPGGPYNEQFF
abundance: many
v_gene: TRBV7-6
j_gene: TRBJ2-1
d_gene: TRBD1

CDR3nt: TGCAGCGTTGAAACGGGATTTGGAAACACCATATATTTT
CDR3aa: CSVETGFGNTIYF
abundance: .
v_gene: TRBV29-1
j_gene: TRBJ1-3
d_gene: .

CDR3nt: TGTGCCAGCAGCGGCCTCCTACAGGTAACCTCTGGAAACACCATATATTTT
CDR3aa: CASSGLLQVTSGNTIYF
abundance: .
v_gene: TRBV3-1
j_gene: TRBJ1-3
d_gene: .

CDR3nt: TGTGCCACCAGCAGTCGCGAACAGGGATTTAACACTGAAGCTTTCTTT
CDR3aa: CATSSREQGFNTEAFF
abundance: many
v_gene: TRBV15
j_gene: TRBJ1-1
d_gene: .

CDR3nt: TGTGCCAGCAGCTTAGCGATGACAGGGTACGGCAATGAGCAGTTCTTC
CDR3aa: CASSLAMTGYGNEQFF
abundance: many
v_gene: TRBV7-9
j_gene: TRBJ2-1
d_gene: TRBD1

CDR3nt: TGTGCCAGCAGTGGGGGAGGGTATTGGAATCAGCCCCAGCATTTT
CDR3aa: CASSGGGYWNQPQHF
abundance: many
v_gene: TRBV2
j_gene: TRBJ1-5
d_gene: .

CDR3nt: TGCAGTGCTAGCCTCTACCGGGAGACAGGCAATAGCGGGAGGTTTCACACCGGGGAGCTGTTTTTT
CDR3aa: CSASLYRETGNSGRFHTGELFF
abundance: .
v_gene: TRBV20-1
j_gene: TRBJ2-2
d_gene: TRBD2

CDR3nt: TGTGCCAGCAGTGAACGGGTGGGGACTGGAAACACCATATATTTT
CDR3aa: CASSERVGTGNTIYF
abundance: many
v_gene: TRBV6-1
j_gene: TRBJ1-3
d_gene: .

CDR3nt: TGTGCCAGCAGTTTGTTCATGCGAGCATTCTACGAGCAGTACTTC
CDR3aa: CASSLFMRAFYEQYF
abundance: many
v_gene: TRBV28
j_gene: TRBJ2-7
d_gene: .

CDR3nt: TGTGCCAGCAGTTTTCCCGCGGGGGGCTTTACCTCCTACAATGAGCAGTTCTTC
CDR3aa: CASSFPAGGFTSYNEQFF
abundance: many
v_gene: TRBV6-2/TRBV6-3
j_gene: TRBJ2-1
d_gene: TRBD2

CDR3nt: TGTGCCGCTTCGGCGGGGGGTCAGAATTCACCCCTCCACTTT
CDR3aa: CAASAGGQNSPLHF
abundance: few
v_gene: TRBV10-3
j_gene: TRBJ1-6
d_gene: .

CDR3nt: TGTGCCAGCAGCCCCCCAGGGAAGGAGGGAAACACCATATATTTT
CDR3aa: CASSPPGKEGNTIYF
abundance: many
v_gene: TRBV14
j_gene: TRBJ1-3
d_gene: .

CDR3nt: TGTGCCAGCAGCTCGGGACTCTTTTACGAGCAGTACTTC
CDR3aa: CASSSGLFYEQYF
abundance: .
v_gene: TRBV7-2
j_gene: TRBJ2-7
d_gene: .

CDR3nt: TGTGCCAGCAGCCAAGCACCATGGAGCTCCTACAATGAGCAGTTCTTC
CDR3aa: CASSQAPWSSYNEQFF
abundance: .
v_gene: TRBV14
j_gene: TRBJ2-1
d_gene: .

CDR3nt: TGCGCCAGCAGCAAGACAGGGAGAGAAAAACTGTTTTTT
CDR3aa: CASSKTGREKLFF
abundance: .
v_gene: TRBV5-1
j_gene: TRBJ1-4
d_gene: TRBD1

CDR3nt: TGTGCCAGCAGCTTAGGGTTGGAGTTCGGGGAGCTGTTTTTT
CDR3aa: CASSLGLEFGELFF
abundance: few
v_gene: TRBV7-2
j_gene: TRBJ2-2
d_gene: .

CDR3nt: TGTGCCACCAAGGACAGGCGGAGGGGAGGCACCATATATTTT
CDR3aa: CATKDRRRGGTIYF
abundance: few
v_gene: TRBV15
j_gene: TRBJ1-3
d_gene: TRBD1

CDR3nt: TGCGCCAGCAGCCGCGGGCGGGAGGACTATGGCTACACCTTC
CDR3aa: CASSRGREDYGYTF
abundance: many
v_gene: TRBV4-3
j_gene: TRBJ1-2
d_gene: .

CDR3nt: TGTGCCAGCAGTAAGGAGGGACGTCTGTGGTTCTCTGGAAACACCATATATTTT
CDR3aa: CASSKEGRLWFSGNTIYF
abundance: .
v_gene: TRBV6-1
j_gene: TRBJ1-3
d_gene: .

CDR3nt: TGCAGTGCTAGACTCACAGGGACCACCGGGGAGCCGTTTTTT
CDR3aa: CSARLTGTTGEPFF
abundance: .
v_gene: TRBV20-1
j_gene: TRBJ2-2
d_gene: .

CDR3nt: TGTGCCAGCAGCTTAGTTTCGTTCGAGGGGTCAAACATTCAGTACTTC
CDR3aa: CASSLVSFEGSNIQYF
abundance: many
v_gene: TRBV7-8
j_gene: TRBJ2-4
d_gene: .

CDR3nt: TGTGCCAGCAGCCCGAACAGCGGGGGCTTAACCTACGAGCAGTACTTC
CDR3aa: CASSPNSGGLTYEQYF
abundance: many
v_gene: TRBV7-8
j_gene: TRBJ2-7
d_gene: TRBD2

CDR3nt: TGCGCCAGCAGCGGGAAAACCGGGACAGCGAACACCGGGGAGCTGTTTTTT
CDR3aa: CASSGKTGTANTGELFF
abundance: few
v_gene: TRBV5-1
j_gene: TRBJ2-2
d_gene: TRBD1

CDR3nt: TGTGCCAGCAGCGTAGGGTCCAGGTCAAGAACTGAAGCTTTCTTT
CDR3aa: CASSVGSRSRTEAFF
abundance: .
v_gene: TRBV9
j_gene: TRBJ1-1
d_gene: .

CDR3nt: TGTGCCAGCAGCTTAAGGCCGAGCACAGATACGCAGTATTTT
CDR3aa: CASSLRPSTDTQYF
abundance: many
v_gene: TRBV7-3
j_gene: TRBJ2-3
d_gene: .